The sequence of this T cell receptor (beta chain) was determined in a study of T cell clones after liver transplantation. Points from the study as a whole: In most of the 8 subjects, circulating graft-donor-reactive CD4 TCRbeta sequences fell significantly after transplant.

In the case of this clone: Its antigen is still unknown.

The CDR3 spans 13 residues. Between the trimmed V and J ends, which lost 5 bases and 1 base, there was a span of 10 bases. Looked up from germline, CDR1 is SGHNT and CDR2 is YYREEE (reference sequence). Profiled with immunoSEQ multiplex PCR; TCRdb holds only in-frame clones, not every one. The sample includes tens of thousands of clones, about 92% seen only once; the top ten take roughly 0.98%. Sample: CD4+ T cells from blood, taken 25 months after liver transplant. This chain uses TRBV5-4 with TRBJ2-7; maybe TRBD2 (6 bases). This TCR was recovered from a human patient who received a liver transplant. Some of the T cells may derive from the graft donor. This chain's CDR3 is CASSPGGSYEQYF. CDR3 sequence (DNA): TGTGCCAGCAGTCCAGGAGGGTCCTACGAGCAGTACTTC.